This is a list of T cell receptor beta chains from one sample in a study of OX40 agonist ivuxolimab in advanced cancers. Sequencing used immunoSEQ multiplex PCR; TCRdb keeps in-frame clones, though not all of them. The sample includes around 53,000 clones, 65% to 85% seen only once; the top ten take 10% to 15%. The sequencing used CD4+ or CD8+ T cells sorted from blood, collected in a trial of the OX40 agonist ivuxolimab. The source of these receptors is an adult with an advanced solid tumor such as melanoma, head and neck, liver or kidney cancer. Each CDR3 is given without its conserved first and last residue. The D gene is left open where the match is weak.

d_call,v_call,j_call,cdr3_aa
NA,TRBV5-1,TRBJ2-2,ASRQNTGELF
TRBD2,TRBV5-6,TRBJ2-7,ASSLANWGGRAGYEQY
TRBD2,TRBV4-1,TRBJ2-7,ASSQVYTAGGNVYEQY
TRBD1,TRBV4-1,TRBJ2-1,ASSPRDRGQDEQF
NA,TRBV2,TRBJ2-7,ASSASLGPYEQY
TRBD2,TRBV25-1,TRBJ2-3,ASKGLASDTQY
NA,TRBV10-3,TRBJ1-3,AISESTAGNTIY
NA,TRBV11-2,TRBJ1-1,ASSTTGSENTEAF
NA,TRBV11-2,TRBJ2-5,ASSPQGRGTQY
NA,TRBV19,TRBJ1-1,ASSPQMNTEAF
TRBD1,TRBV2,TRBJ1-4,ASNRFRDREDEKLF
NA,TRBV7-9,TRBJ1-4,ASSLVGEKLF
NA,TRBV5-4,TRBJ2-3,ASSLDPGLITDTQY
NA,TRBV11-2,TRBJ2-2,ATGSLGNTGELF
NA,TRBV7-2,TRBJ2-5,ASSLRGTQETQY
TRBD1,TRBV7-9,TRBJ2-7,ASSIGQGASEQY
TRBD2,TRBV27,TRBJ2-1,ASSFGTSGGSYNEQF
TRBD1,TRBV6-1,TRBJ1-1,ASSEVGVRQGENTEAF
NA,TRBV6-1,TRBJ2-3,ASSEVGVSTDTQY
TRBD1,TRBV15,TRBJ2-4,ATSRAGTGINIQY
NA,TRBV5-4,TRBJ1-5,ASSLGFGADQPQH
TRBD2,TRBV7-8,TRBJ2-5,ASSSRTSGNQETQY
NA,TRBV18,TRBJ2-5,AGSRLGGTQY
NA,TRBV5-4,TRBJ2-5,ASSLGGPQETQY
NA,TRBV28,TRBJ1-3,ASSRGERGNTIY
NA,TRBV19,TRBJ1-6,ASSPTGSPLH
NA,TRBV6-4,TRBJ2-2,ASRKEPGTNTGELF
NA,TRBV18,TRBJ2-1,ASSPGTQTYNEQF
NA,TRBV5-6,TRBJ1-4,ASSLYATNEKLF
NA,TRBV7-9,TRBJ2-7,ASSLDTFYEQY
NA,TRBV2,TRBJ2-3,ASSTGTSLSTDTQY
NA,TRBV23-1,TRBJ2-3,ASNSYTDTQY
NA,TRBV6-1,TRBJ1-2,ASSDREGYGYT
TRBD2,TRBV6-1,TRBJ2-3,ASSVLAGGFTDTQY
NA,TRBV7-9,TRBJ2-5,ASKESMGEQY